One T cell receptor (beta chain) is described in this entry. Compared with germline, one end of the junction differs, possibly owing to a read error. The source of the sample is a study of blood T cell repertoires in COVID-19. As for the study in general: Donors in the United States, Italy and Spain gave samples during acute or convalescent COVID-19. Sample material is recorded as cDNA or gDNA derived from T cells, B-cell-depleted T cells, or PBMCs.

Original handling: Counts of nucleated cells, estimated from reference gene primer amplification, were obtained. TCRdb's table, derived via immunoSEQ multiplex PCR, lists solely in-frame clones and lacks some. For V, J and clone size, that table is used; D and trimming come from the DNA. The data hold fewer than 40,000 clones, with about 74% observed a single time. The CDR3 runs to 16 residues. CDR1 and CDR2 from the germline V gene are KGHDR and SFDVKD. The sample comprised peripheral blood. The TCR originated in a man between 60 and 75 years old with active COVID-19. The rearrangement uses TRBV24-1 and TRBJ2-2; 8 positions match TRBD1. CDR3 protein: CATSDAGTGNTGKLFF. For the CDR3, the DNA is TGTGCCACCAGTGACGCCGGGACAGGAAACACCGGGAAGCTGTTTTTT.